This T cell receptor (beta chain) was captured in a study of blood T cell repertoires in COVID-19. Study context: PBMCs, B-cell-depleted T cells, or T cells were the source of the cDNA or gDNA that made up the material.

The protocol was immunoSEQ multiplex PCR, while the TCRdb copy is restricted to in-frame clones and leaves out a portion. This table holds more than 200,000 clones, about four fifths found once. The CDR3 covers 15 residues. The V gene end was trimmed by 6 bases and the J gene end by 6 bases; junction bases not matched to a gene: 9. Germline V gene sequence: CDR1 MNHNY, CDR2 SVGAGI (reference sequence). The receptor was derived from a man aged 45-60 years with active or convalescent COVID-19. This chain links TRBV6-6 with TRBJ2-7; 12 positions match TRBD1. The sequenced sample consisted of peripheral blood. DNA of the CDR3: TGTGCCAGCAGGAGACCGGGACAGGGGGCTGGCGAGCAGTACTTC. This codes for CASRRPGQGAGEQYF.